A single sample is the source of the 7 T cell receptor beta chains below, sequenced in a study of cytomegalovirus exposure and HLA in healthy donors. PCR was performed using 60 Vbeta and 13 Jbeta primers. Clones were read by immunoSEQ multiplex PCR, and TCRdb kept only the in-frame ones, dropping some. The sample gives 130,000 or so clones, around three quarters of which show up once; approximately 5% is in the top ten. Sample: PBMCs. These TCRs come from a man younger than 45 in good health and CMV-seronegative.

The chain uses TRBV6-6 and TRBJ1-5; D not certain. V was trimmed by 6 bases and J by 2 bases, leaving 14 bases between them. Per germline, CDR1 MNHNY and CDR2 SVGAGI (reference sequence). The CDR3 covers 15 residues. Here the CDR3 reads CASSPRSAGNQPQHF. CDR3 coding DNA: TGTGCCAGCAGCCCCAGGTCAGCTGGCAATCAGCCCCAGCATTTT.

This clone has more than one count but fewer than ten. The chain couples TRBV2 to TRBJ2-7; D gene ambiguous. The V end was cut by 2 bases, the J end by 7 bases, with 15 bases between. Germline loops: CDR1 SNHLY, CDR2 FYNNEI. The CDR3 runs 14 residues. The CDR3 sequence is CASSEPTERAEQYF. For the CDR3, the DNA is TGTGCCAGCAGTGAACCAACCGAGCGAGCAGAGCAGTACTTC.

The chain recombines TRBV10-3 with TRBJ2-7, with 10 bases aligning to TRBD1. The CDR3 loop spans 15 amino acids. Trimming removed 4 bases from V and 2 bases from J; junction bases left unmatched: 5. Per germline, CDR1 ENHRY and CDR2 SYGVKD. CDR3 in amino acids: CAISGPGQGTYEQYF. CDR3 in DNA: TGTGCCATCAGTGGGCCGGGACAGGGGACCTACGAGCAGTACTTC.

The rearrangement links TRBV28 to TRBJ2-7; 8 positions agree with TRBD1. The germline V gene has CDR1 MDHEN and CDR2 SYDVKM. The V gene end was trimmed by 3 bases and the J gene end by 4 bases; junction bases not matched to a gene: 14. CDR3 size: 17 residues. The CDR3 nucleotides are TGTGCCAGCAGTTTTTCGCTCGGTGGACAGGGAGTGTACGAGCAGTACTTC. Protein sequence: CASSFSLGGQGVYEQYF.

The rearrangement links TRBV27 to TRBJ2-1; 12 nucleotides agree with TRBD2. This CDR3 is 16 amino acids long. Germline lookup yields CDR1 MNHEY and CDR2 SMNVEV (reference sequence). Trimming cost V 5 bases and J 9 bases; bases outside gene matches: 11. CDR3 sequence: CASSRIRTSGTREQFF. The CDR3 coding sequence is TGTGCCAGCAGTCGAATCAGGACTAGCGGGACCCGTGAGCAGTTCTTC.

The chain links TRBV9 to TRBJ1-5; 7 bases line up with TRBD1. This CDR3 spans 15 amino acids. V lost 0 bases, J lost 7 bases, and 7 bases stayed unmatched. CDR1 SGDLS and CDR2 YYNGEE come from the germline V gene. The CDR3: CASSVDAGGGQPQHF. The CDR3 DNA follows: TGTGCCAGCAGCGTAGACGCAGGAGGGGGCCAGCCCCAGCATTTT.

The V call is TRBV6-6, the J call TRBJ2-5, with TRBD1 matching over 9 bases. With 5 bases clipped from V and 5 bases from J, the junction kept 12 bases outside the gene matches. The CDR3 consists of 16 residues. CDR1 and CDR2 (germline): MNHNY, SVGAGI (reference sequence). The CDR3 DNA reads TGTGCCAGCAGTATTGGACCGGGACAGGGACGGGAGACCCAGTACTTC. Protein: CASSIGPGQGRETQYF.